Shown below are 30 T cell receptor beta chains from a single sample sequenced in a study of T cells in Graves' hyperthyroidism and ophthalmopathy. The source material, RNA transcripts, was used to amplify TCR beta CDR3 regions. In the first-round RT-PCR of the TCR CDR3, the HTBI primer set was used. MiXCR, applied by TCRdb to the multiplex PCR reads, yields one record per CDR3 protein. The sample comprises 300,000 to 450,000 distinct CDR3 sequences, 17% of which are singletons, and around a third rests with the top ten. The specimen was blood. These receptors originate from a woman between 25 and 40 years old with Graves' hyperthyroidism that later progressed to Graves' ophthalmopathy.

Turning to this clonotype: With a much larger clone just one base away, this may be a read error. V usage is TRBV7-9 and J usage is TRBJ2-5; TRBD1 agrees at 11 bases. CDR3 length: 14 residues. CDR1 and CDR2 (germline): SEHNR, FQNEAQ (reference sequence). The CDR3 is CASSLDRGLGTLYF. The CDR3 region has the DNA TGTGCCAGCAGCTTGGACAGGGGGCTTGGGACCCTGTACTTC.

The chain has TRBV3-1 and TRBJ1-6; D unclear. This CDR3 comprises 13 residues. Trimming left V 2 bases short and J 10 bases short, with 9 bases between. Germline CDR1 and CDR2: LGHDT and YNNKEL (reference sequence). The CDR3 DNA is TGTGCCAGCAGCCAAATTGTAGGATCACCCCTCCACTTT. The encoded protein is CASSQIVGSPLHF.

The sample holds a few counts of this clonotype. The chain couples TRBV6-2 or TRBV6-3 to TRBJ1-2; D uncertain. V lost 5 bases and J lost 1, with 14 bases in between. Germline CDR1 reads MNHEY; CDR2 reads SVGEGT. The CDR3 has 15 amino acids. CDR3 region: CASSTNREINYGYTF. The CDR3 region has the DNA TGTGCCAGCAGTACGAACCGGGAGATTAACTATGGCTACACCTTC.

Regarding this clonotype: In this CDR3 the conserved last residue, phenylalanine or tryptophan, is missing, so a read error is likely. V usage is TRBV6-1 and J usage is TRBJ2-7; D may be TRBD1 (6 bases). The CDR3 sequence is 15 residues long. V was pared by 0 bases and J by 0 bases, with 9 bases between. Germline-derived CDR1 and CDR2 are MNHNS and SASEGT. The CDR3 DNA follows: TGTGCCAGCAGTGAAGCGGAGACAGGCTCCTACGAGCAGTACTCC. Protein: CASSEAETGSYEQYS.

This clonotype was observed a handful of times. The chain couples TRBV6-1 to TRBJ1-6, with 8 nucleotides matching TRBD1. J was trimmed by 7 bases and V by 6 bases; bases with no gene match: 11. The germline V gene encodes CDR1 MNHNS and CDR2 SASEGT. CDR3 length equals 16 residues. This CDR3 is CASRSKLQGANSPLHF. The CDR3 DNA is TGTGCCAGCAGATCAAAACTTCAGGGGGCGAATTCACCCCTCCACTTT.

This clonotype occurred many times. The V call is TRBV19, the J call TRBJ1-5, with TRBD1 as a possible D gene (5 bases). V lost 3 bases and J 6 bases, leaving 15 bases between the germline ends. The CDR3 loop spans 15 amino acids. In germline, CDR1 is LNHDA, CDR2 SQIVND (reference sequence). DNA for the CDR3: TGTGCCAGTAGTATTGGAGATCCAGGGCCTCAGCCCCAGCATTTT. Amino acid sequence: CASSIGDPGPQPQHF.

There are many counts of this clonotype. V usage is TRBV7-9 and J usage is TRBJ2-5, with TRBD2 matching 12 bases. The V gene end was trimmed by 9 bases and the J gene end by 5 bases; junction bases not matched to a gene: 10. CDR1 and CDR2 from the germline V gene are SEHNR and FQNEAQ (reference sequence). This CDR3 contains 15 residues. The CDR3 bases are TGTGCCAGTACGACTAGCGGGAGAGTTTTGGAGACCCAGTACTTC. This codes for CASTTSGRVLETQYF. Drawing the rest from reference TRBV7-9 and TRBJ2-5, the complete variable domain is DTGVSQNPRHKITKRGQNVTFRCDPISEHNRLYWYRQTLGQGPEFLTYFQNEAQLEKSRLLSDRFSAERPKGSFSTLEIQRTEQGDSAMYLCASTTSGRVLETQYFGPGTRLLVL.

At least ten counts were recorded for this clonotype. The chain recombines TRBV28 with TRBJ1-4, with D possibly matching TRBD1 (5 bases). The CDR3 sequence is 15 residues long. Trimming pared 1 base from V and 8 bases from J, leaving 14 bases between. CDR1 and CDR2 (germline): MDHEN, SYDVKM. The CDR3 DNA is TGTGCCAGCAGTTTATTCCAGGGAGGTGGCGAAAAACTGTTTTTT. Translating gives CASSLFQGGGEKLFF.

The V call is TRBV12-5, the J call TRBJ2-3; D gene unclear. The CDR3 consists of 15 residues. V was shortened by 4 bases and J by 0 bases, with 11 bases between the two germline ends. Germline CDR1 LGHNT, CDR2 FRNRAP. CDR3 DNA: TGTGCTAGTGGTTCTCTTTCGGATAGCACAGATACGCAGTATTTT. Its protein product is CASGSLSDSTDTQYF.

V gene TRBV7-2 combines with J gene TRBJ1-2, with 7 nucleotides matching TRBD1. The CDR3 has 14 amino acids. Per germline, CDR1 SGHTA and CDR2 FQGNSA. V trimming: 2 bases; J trimming: 8 bases; junction bases outside the gene matches: 8. The CDR3 sequence is CASSLKGASRGYTF. The CDR3 DNA sequence: TGTGCCAGCAGCTTAAAGGGGGCTTCGAGGGGCTACACCTTC. Combining the CDR3 with reference TRBV7-2 and TRBJ1-2 gives the whole variable domain GAGVSQSPSNKVTEKGKDVELRCDPISGHTALYWYRQSLGQGLEFLIYFQGNSAPDKSGLPSDRFSAERTGGSVSTLTIQRTQQEDSAVYLCASSLKGASRGYTFGSGTRLTVV.

Many counts were recorded for this clonotype. This sequence joins TRBV11-2 and TRBJ2-5, with 8 bases that match TRBD1. J was trimmed by 2 bases and V by 1 base; bases with no gene match: 6. The CDR3 length is 16 residues. Per the germline V gene, CDR1 is SGHAT and CDR2 is FQNNGV. CDR3 coding DNA: TGTGCCAGCAGCTTAGCGGCGGGGACAGGACAAGAGACCCAGTACTTC. Translated: CASSLAAGTGQETQYF.

Note on this clonotype: A much larger clone differs from this one at a single base, so this may be a read error. This chain connects TRBV24-1 to TRBJ1-5; D remains ambiguous. Per germline, CDR1 KGHDR and CDR2 SFDVKD. This CDR3 region has 14 residues. DNA of the CDR3: TGTGCCACCGGTACGTCCGATAGCGATCAGCCCCAGCATTTT. This sequence encodes CATGTSDSDQPQHF.

This clonotype was counted ten times or more. The genes are TRBV6-1 and TRBJ2-3, with D maybe TRBD2 (5 bases). This CDR3 region has 17 residues. The V end was cut by 2 bases, the J end by 3 bases, with 18 bases between. Per germline, CDR1 MNHNS and CDR2 SASEGT. CDR3 DNA sequence: TGTGCCAGCAGTGAACCTTTGGTGAAGGGCGGGACAGATACGCAGTATTTT. Translated: CASSEPLVKGGTDTQYF.

This clonotype was detected many times. The genes are TRBV6-1 and TRBJ2-7, with D maybe TRBD1 (5 bases). Trimming removed 5 bases at V and 2 bases at J, with 16 bases between. This CDR3 is 15 amino acids long. The V gene's germline CDR1 is MNHNS and CDR2 SASEGT. The CDR3 bases are TGTGCCAGCAGTAAGGTCGGACAACCGGCCTACGAGCAGTACTTC. Encoded protein: CASSKVGQPAYEQYF.

V and J are TRBV20-1 and TRBJ2-7; D gene uncertain. Germline CDR1 is DFQATT and CDR2 is SNEGSKA (reference sequence). This CDR3 comprises 15 residues. V shed 5 bases and J shed 0 bases, with 17 bases lying between them. CDR3 nucleotide sequence: TGCAGTGCTTTTATTCCGGGCCGGAGCTCCTACGAGCAGTACTTC. Protein sequence: CSAFIPGRSSYEQYF.

This clonotype was seen at least ten times. This chain connects TRBV12-3 or TRBV12-4 to TRBJ1-1, with 7 bases fitting TRBD1. The CDR3 extends over 15 amino acids. V lost 2 bases and J lost 1; bases outside the gene matches: 4. CDR3 sequence (DNA): TGTGCCAGCAGTTTAATGGGACAGCCGAACACTGAAGCTTTCTTT. Translated, it gives CASSLMGQPNTEAFF.

This clonotype was seen repeatedly, ten times or more. The CDR3 DNA follows: TGTGCCAGCAGCGACCAGGGTTCACCCCTCCACTTT. Translating it yields CASSDQGSPLHF. V gene TRBV9 combines with J gene TRBJ1-6; a weak D match, TRBD1 (5 bases). This CDR3 comprises 12 residues. Trimming took 3 bases from V and 9 from J, leaving 7 bases between them. CDR1 and CDR2 (germline): SGDLS, YYNGEE.

This clonotype appeared a few times. The chain recombines TRBV19 with TRBJ2-7; TRBD2 might be the D (7 bases). Trimming took off 8 bases at V and 2 bases at J, with 19 bases between the two ends. Germline V CDR1 and CDR2: LNHDA, SQIVND (reference sequence). The CDR3 covers 15 residues. The CDR3 here is CASAGAGAPTYEQYF. CDR3 DNA sequence: TGTGCCAGTGCGGGGGCGGGGGCTCCAACCTACGAGCAGTACTTC.

The gene calls are TRBV27 and TRBJ2-7; a weak D match, TRBD1 (6 bases). The end of the DNA aligns better with TRBJ2-1, so the J call may be wrong. The CDR3 contains 17 residues. CDR1 and CDR2 (germline): MNHEY, SMNVEV (reference sequence). CDR3 DNA: TGTGCCAGCAGTACACCCACAGACAGGTCACACTCCTACGAGCAGTTCTTC. This codes for CASSTPTDRSHSYEQFF.

This clonotype was seen many times. V gene TRBV18 combines with J gene TRBJ2-7; 8 bases match TRBD2. The CDR3 is 17 amino acids. V lost 1 base, J lost 5 bases, and 13 bases stayed unmatched. The germline gives CDR1 KGHSH, CDR2 LQKENI. The CDR3, as DNA: TGTGCCAGCTCACCACGTGGTCGGGGGGGAGGATTCGACGAGCAGTACTTC. Amino acids: CASSPRGRGGGFDEQYF.

This clonotype was detected ten times or more. This chain joins TRBV28 and TRBJ1-4; 7 bases map to TRBD1. The CDR3 runs 17 residues. CDR1 and CDR2 (germline): MDHEN, SYDVKM. V lost 7 bases to trimming and J lost 0 bases; unmatched junction nucleotides: 11. This chain's CDR3 is CASNPRGQGPTNEKLFF. CDR3 nucleotide sequence: TGTGCCAGCAACCCGAGGGGGCAGGGACCAACTAATGAAAAACTGTTTTTT.

This chain connects TRBV12-3 or TRBV12-4 to TRBJ2-1; the match to TRBD2 covers 9 bases. V was pared by 7 bases and J by 7 bases, with 14 bases of the junction left unmatched. This CDR3 has 16 amino acids. CDR3 region: CASTRRGSGSGNEQFF. The CDR3 nucleotides are TGTGCCAGCACCAGAAGGGGTAGCGGGAGTGGTAATGAGCAGTTCTTC.

This clonotype came up many times. One end of the junction varies from germline; a read error may be responsible. The rearrangement links TRBV2 to TRBJ2-5; 7 bases agree with TRBD1. In germline, CDR1 is SNHLY, CDR2 FYNNEI. The CDR3 is made up of 12 amino acids. In nucleotides, the CDR3 is TGTGTCAGCAACAGGGGACAAGAGACCCAGTACTTC. Translation gives CVSNRGQETQYF.

Ten or more counts support this clonotype. J is TRBJ2-4 and V is TRBV12-3 or TRBV12-4; possible D gene TRBD1, 7 bases. The CDR3 length is 13 residues. Trimming removed 3 bases at V and 6 bases at J, with 9 bases between. In DNA form, the CDR3 reads TGTGCCAGCAGTTTTCAGGGGGGAAACATTCAGTACTTC. It translates to CASSFQGGNIQYF.

This chain connects TRBV12-3 or TRBV12-4 to TRBJ1-1; 10 nucleotides align to TRBD1. CDR3 length equals 16 residues. The J segment lost 4 bases and the V segment lost 0 bases, leaving 5 bases of the junction unmatched. CDR3 residues: CASSLAPGQGGTEAFF. The CDR3, as DNA: TGTGCCAGCAGTTTAGCCCCCGGACAGGGGGGCACTGAAGCTTTCTTT.

This clonotype was found many times. This chain joins TRBV15 and TRBJ2-7; possibly TRBD1 or TRBD2 for D (6 bases each). The CDR3 runs to 14 residues. Between the trimmed V and J ends, which lost 1 base and 2 bases, there was a span of 9 bases. Germline V gives CDR1 LNHNV, CDR2 YYDKDF (reference sequence). The CDR3 spells CATSRAGATYEQYF. The CDR3 nucleotides read TGTGCCACCAGCAGAGCGGGGGCTACCTACGAGCAGTACTTC.

This clonotype has ten or more counts. The V call is TRBV28, the J call TRBJ2-7; TRBD2 aligns across 11 bases. V trimming: 6 bases; J trimming: 3 bases; junction bases outside the gene matches: 10. Germline values: CDR1 MDHEN, CDR2 SYDVKM. The CDR3 consists of 16 residues. As DNA, the CDR3 is TGTGCCAGCAGGGGAACTAGCGGGGGTTCCTACTACGAGCAGTACTTC. Translating gives CASRGTSGGSYYEQYF.

Only a few counts were recorded for this clonotype. The genes are TRBV19 and TRBJ1-4, with 7 bases identical to TRBD1. The CDR3 spans 17 residues. Germline CDR1 is LNHDA and CDR2 is SQIVND (reference sequence). With 6 bases clipped from V and 0 bases from J, the junction kept 10 bases outside the gene matches. CDR3 in DNA: TGTGCCAGTAGCCCTGGGGGAGGGGGCACAACTAATGAAAAACTGTTTTTT. Residues: CASSPGGGGTTNEKLFF.

This clonotype appeared many times. This CDR3 reads CASSSRTVETIYF. The CDR3 coding sequence is TGTGCCAGCAGTTCCCGGACCGTGGAAACCATATATTTT. The chain recombines TRBV12-3 or TRBV12-4 with TRBJ1-3; no definite D call. CDR3 length equals 13 residues. Trimming pared 4 bases from V and 10 bases from J, leaving 14 bases between.

There are many counts of this clonotype. The chain carries TRBV5-1 and TRBJ2-1; a weak D match, TRBD1 (6 bases). The CDR3 consists of 15 residues. Germline V CDR1 and CDR2: SGHRS, YFSETQ. With 0 bases removed from V and 5 bases from J, the gap between germline ends came to 12 bases. CDR3 sequence (DNA): TGCGCCAGCAGCTTGGACAGGGTGCTCCACAATGAGCAGTTCTTC. It translates to CASSLDRVLHNEQFF.